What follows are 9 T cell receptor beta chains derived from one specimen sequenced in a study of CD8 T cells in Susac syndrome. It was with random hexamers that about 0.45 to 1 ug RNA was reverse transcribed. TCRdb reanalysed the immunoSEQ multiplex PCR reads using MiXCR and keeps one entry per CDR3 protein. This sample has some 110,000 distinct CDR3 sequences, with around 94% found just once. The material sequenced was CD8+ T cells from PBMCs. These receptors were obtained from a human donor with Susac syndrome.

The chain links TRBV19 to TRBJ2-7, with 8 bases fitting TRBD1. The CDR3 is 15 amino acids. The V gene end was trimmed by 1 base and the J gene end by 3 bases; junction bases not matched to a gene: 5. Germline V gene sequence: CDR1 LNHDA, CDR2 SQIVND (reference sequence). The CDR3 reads CASSIAGTGFYEQYF. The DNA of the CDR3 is TGTGCCAGTAGTATAGCAGGGACAGGCTTCTACGAGCAGTACTTC.

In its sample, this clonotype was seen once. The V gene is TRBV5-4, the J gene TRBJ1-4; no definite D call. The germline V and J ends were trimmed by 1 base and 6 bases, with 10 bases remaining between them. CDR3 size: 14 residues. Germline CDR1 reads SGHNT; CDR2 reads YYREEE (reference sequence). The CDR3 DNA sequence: TGTGCCAGCAGCTTGCACGGGTTAGATGAAAAACTGTTTTTT. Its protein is CASSLHGLDEKLFF.

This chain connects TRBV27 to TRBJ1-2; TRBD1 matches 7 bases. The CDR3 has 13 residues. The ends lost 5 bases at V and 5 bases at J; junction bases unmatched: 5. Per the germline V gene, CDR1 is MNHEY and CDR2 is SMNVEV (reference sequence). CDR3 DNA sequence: TGTGCCAGCAGTAGCGCGACAGGGTATGGCTACACCTTC. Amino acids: CASSSATGYGYTF.

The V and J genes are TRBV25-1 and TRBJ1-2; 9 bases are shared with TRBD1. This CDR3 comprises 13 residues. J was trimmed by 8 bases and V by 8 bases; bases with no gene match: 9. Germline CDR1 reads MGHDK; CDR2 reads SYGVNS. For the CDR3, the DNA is TGTGCCAGCTCCCCCGGGACAGGGTCCGGCTACACCTTC. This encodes CASSPGTGSGYTF.

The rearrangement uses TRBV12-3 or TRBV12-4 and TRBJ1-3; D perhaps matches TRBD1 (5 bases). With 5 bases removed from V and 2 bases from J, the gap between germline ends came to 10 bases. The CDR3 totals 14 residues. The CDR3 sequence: CASSPGGAGNTIYF. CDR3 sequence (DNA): TGTGCCAGCAGTCCGGGGGGGGCTGGAAACACCATATATTTT.

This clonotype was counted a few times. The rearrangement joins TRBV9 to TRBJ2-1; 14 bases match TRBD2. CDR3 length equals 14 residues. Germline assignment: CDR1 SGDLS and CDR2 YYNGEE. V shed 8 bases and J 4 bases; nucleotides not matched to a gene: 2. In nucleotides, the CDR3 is TGTGCCAGTGGGACTAGCGGGGGATACAATGAGCAGTTCTTC. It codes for CASGTSGGYNEQFF.

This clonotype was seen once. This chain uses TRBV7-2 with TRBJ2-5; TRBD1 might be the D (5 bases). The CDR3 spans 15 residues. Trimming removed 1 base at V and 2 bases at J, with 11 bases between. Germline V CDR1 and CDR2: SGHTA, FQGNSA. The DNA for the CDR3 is TGTGCCAGCAGCTTAGGGAACAGGATTCAAGAGACCCAGTACTTC. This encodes CASSLGNRIQETQYF.

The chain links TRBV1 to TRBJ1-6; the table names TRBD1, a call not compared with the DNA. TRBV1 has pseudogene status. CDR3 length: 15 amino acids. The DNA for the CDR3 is TGCACCAGCAGCCACGGACAGGGGAATAATTCACCCCTCCACTTT. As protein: CTSSHGQGNNSPLHF.

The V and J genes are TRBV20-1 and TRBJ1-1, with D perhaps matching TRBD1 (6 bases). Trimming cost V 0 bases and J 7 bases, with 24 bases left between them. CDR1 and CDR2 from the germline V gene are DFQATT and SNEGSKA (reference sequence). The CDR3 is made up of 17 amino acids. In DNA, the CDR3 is TGCAGTGCTAGAGATTCAGGGGCTGATAGTTGGAGGGGTGAAGCTTTCTTT. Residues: CSARDSGADSWRGEAFF.